The clone carrying this T cell receptor (beta chain) was seen a single time. Its target is not known. This sample was taken from a study of cytomegalovirus exposure and HLA in healthy donors. Study conclusions and caveats: CMV antigen specificity of three CMV-associated chains was confirmed in vitro. Reports credit the classifier with highly specific, highly sensitive diagnosis of cytomegalovirus status.

Germline loops: CDR1 MNHEY, CDR2 SVGAGI. This CDR3 comprises 13 residues. The V end was cut by 7 bases, the J end by 5 bases, with 15 bases between. The protocol was immunoSEQ multiplex PCR, while the TCRdb copy is restricted to in-frame clones and leaves out a portion. This table has about 170,000 clones, approximately 87% appearing once. Sequenced material: PBMCs. The clonotype comes from a young woman in good health and CMV-seronegative. The chain links TRBV6-5 to TRBJ2-7, with D perhaps TRBD1 (6 bases). CDR3 nucleotide sequence: TGTGCCAGCACTCCACCTAAGGGGGACGAGCAGTACTTC. Translated: CASTPPKGDEQYF.